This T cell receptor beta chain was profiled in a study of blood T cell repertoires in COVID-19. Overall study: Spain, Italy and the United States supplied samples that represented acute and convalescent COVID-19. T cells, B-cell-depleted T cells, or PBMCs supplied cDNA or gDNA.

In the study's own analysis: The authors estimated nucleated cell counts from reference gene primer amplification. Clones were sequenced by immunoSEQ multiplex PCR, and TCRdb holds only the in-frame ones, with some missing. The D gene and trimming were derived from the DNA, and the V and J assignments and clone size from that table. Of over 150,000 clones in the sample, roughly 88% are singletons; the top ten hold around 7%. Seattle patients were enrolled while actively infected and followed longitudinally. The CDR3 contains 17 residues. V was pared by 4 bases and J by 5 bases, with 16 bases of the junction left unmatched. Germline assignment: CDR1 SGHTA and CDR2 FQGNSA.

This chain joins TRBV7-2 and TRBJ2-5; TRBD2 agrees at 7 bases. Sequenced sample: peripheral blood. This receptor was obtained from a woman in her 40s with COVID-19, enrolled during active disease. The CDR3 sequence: CASSYPGLTGGRETQYF. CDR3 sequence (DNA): TGTGCCAGCAGCTACCCGGGCTTAACGGGGGGAAGGGAGACCCAGTACTTC.